The TCR beta chain under discussion was sequenced for a study of blood T cell repertoires in COVID-19. Study-wide background: Collection of acute and convalescent COVID-19 samples took place in the United States, Italy and Spain. PBMCs, B-cell-depleted T cells, or T cells provided the cDNA or gDNA that made up the material.

Original data processing: Amplification from reference gene primers served as the basis for estimated nucleated cell counts. Measured with immunoSEQ multiplex PCR; TCRdb has only the in-frame clones, and not every one. V and J calls and clone size are given by that table; D and trimming were obtained from the DNA. The data show around 100,000 clones, 85% seen once. The CDR3 has 20 residues. Germline CDR1 is GTSNPN and CDR2 is SVGIG (reference sequence). Trimming at V came to 0 bases and at J to 0 bases, leaving 18 bases not matched to a gene. Input material: peripheral blood. The clonotype originates from a woman aged 65 to 85 with active or convalescent COVID-19. The chain links TRBV30 to TRBJ2-3; 7 nucleotides line up with TRBD2. The CDR3 loop reads CAWSVPQASGPLPSTDTQYF. The CDR3 DNA sequence: TGTGCCTGGAGTGTACCCCAGGCTAGCGGTCCGTTACCTAGCACAGATACGCAGTATTTT.